The next 11 T cell receptor beta chains were all read from a single sample in a study of blood T cell repertoires in COVID-19. Sequencing used immunoSEQ multiplex PCR; TCRdb keeps in-frame clones, though not all of them. The table has over 250,000 clones, about 88% seen once; the top ten hold approximately 3%. The sample comprised PBMCs or T cells enriched from blood (not recorded which). Receptor source: a woman aged 45 to 65 who had recovered from COVID-19.

This clone was observed once. This rearrangement joins TRBV29-1 to TRBJ1-1; D ambiguous. The CDR3 extends over 14 amino acids. V lost 4 bases to trimming and J lost 0 bases, with 12 bases between them. Per the germline V gene, CDR1 is SQVTM and CDR2 is ANQGSEA. CDR3 DNA: TGCAGCGTTGGGGCCCTAAACATGAACACTGAAGCTTTCTTT. Protein sequence: CSVGALNMNTEAFF.

V and J are TRBV6-2 or TRBV6-3 and TRBJ1-1; D is ambiguous. Trimming cost V 2 bases and J 0 bases, with 13 bases left between them. The germline gives CDR1 MNHEY, CDR2 SVGEGT. The CDR3 is 16 residues long. The CDR3, as DNA: TGTGCCAGCAGTTACCGTGGTGCGAAACTGAACACTGAAGCTTTCTTT. As protein: CASSYRGAKLNTEAFF.

The chain combines TRBV5-6 with TRBJ1-4, with unresolved D. The germline V and J ends were trimmed by 1 base and 3 bases, with 4 bases remaining between them. The germline V gene encodes CDR1 SGHDT and CDR2 YYEEEE. The CDR3 is made up of 13 amino acids. CDR3 residues: CASSLSPNEKLFF. As DNA, the CDR3 is TGTGCCAGCAGCTTGAGCCCTAATGAAAAACTGTTTTTT. Full variable domain (outside the CDR3, taken from reference TRBV5-6 and TRBJ1-4): DAGVTQSPTHLIKTRGQQVTLRCSPKSGHDTVSWYQQALGQGPQFIFQYYEEEERQRGNFPDRFSGHQFPNYSSELNVNALLLGDSALYLCASSLSPNEKLFFGSGTQLSVL.

The genes are TRBV15 and TRBJ1-1, with a possible D match to TRBD1 (6 bases). This CDR3 spans 15 amino acids. Trimming stripped 5 bases from V and 2 bases from J, with 15 bases between. Germline CDR1 is LNHNV and CDR2 is YYDKDF (reference sequence). The CDR3 DNA reads TGTGCCACCAGCGGGGGCAGGGTGCTAAACACTGAAGCTTTCTTT. It encodes CATSGGRVLNTEAFF.

This clone turned up a few times. J is TRBJ1-5 and V is TRBV6-2 or TRBV6-3, with a tentative D call TRBD1 (6 bases). Germline-derived CDR1 and CDR2 are MNHEY and SVGEGT. The V gene lost 6 bases and the J gene lost 6 bases, with 12 bases spanning the gap. This CDR3 spans 13 amino acids. The CDR3 coding sequence is TGTGCCAGCAGCGTAACAGGGCCTCAGCCCCAGCATTTT. The encoded protein is CASSVTGPQPQHF.

The chain joins TRBV28 to TRBJ2-7, with 10 bases that match TRBD2. Per germline, CDR1 MDHEN and CDR2 SYDVKM. The CDR3 contains 15 residues. V shed 5 bases and J 0 bases; nucleotides not matched to a gene: 4. The CDR3 sequence is CASSQLAGSSYEQYF. The CDR3 DNA is TGTGCCAGCAGTCAACTAGCGGGGAGCTCCTACGAGCAGTACTTC.

This chain uses TRBV6-2 or TRBV6-3 with TRBJ1-1; unclear D gene. The germline gives CDR1 MNHEY, CDR2 SVGEGT. V was shortened by 6 bases and J by 4 bases, with 12 bases between the two germline ends. This CDR3 spans 13 amino acids. CDR3: CASSRGFGTEAFF. DNA for the CDR3: TGTGCCAGCAGCCGCGGATTCGGCACTGAAGCTTTCTTT.

The J gene is TRBJ2-5, the V gene TRBV6-5, with D unresolved. Germline-derived CDR1 and CDR2 are MNHEY and SVGAGI. V shed 7 bases and J shed 2 bases, with 11 bases lying between them. The CDR3 runs 13 residues. CDR3 region: CASTRALQETQYF. CDR3 bases: TGTGCCAGCACTCGAGCGTTACAAGAGACCCAGTACTTC.

The V and J genes are TRBV30 and TRBJ2-3; D possibly corresponds to TRBD2 (6 bases). The V end was cut by 0 bases, the J end by 5 bases, with 24 bases between. This CDR3 region has 18 residues. Germline lookup yields CDR1 GTSNPN and CDR2 SVGIG (reference sequence). CDR3 protein: CAWSVGEGRTSPGDTQYF. The CDR3 nucleotides read TGTGCCTGGAGTGTAGGAGAGGGGAGGACATCCCCGGGAGATACGCAGTATTTT.

The CDR3 DNA reads as TGCGCCAGCAGCCAAGGGGCGGCGCGCGGGGGCCGAAAATTCTACGAGCAGTACTTC. It encodes CASSQGAARGGRKFYEQYF. The chain combines TRBV4-3 with TRBJ2-7, with a possible D match to TRBD2 (7 bases). V was cut by 1 base and J by 3 bases, with 25 bases left in between. The CDR3 runs to 19 residues. Per germline, CDR1 LGHNA and CDR2 YSLEER.

This rearrangement joins TRBV29-1 to TRBJ1-2; D gene uncertain. This CDR3 has 13 residues. V lost 4 bases and J 2 bases, leaving 11 bases between the germline ends. Germline V lookup: CDR1 SQVTM, CDR2 ANQGSEA. The CDR3 coding sequence is TGCAGCGTTGTAGGTGGAGAGAACTATGGCTACACCTTC. This encodes CSVVGGENYGYTF.